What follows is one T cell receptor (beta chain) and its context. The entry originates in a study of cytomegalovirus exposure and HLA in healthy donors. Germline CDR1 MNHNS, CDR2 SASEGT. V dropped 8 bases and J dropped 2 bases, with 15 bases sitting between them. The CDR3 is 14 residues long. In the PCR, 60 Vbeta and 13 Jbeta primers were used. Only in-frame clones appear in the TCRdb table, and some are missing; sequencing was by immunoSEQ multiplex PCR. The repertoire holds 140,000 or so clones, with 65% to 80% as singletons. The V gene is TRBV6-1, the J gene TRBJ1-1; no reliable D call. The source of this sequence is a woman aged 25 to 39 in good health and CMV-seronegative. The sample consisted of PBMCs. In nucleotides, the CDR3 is TGTGCCAGCCCGGGGAGGAGCCTCAACACTGAAGCTTTCTTT. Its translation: CASPGRSLNTEAFF.